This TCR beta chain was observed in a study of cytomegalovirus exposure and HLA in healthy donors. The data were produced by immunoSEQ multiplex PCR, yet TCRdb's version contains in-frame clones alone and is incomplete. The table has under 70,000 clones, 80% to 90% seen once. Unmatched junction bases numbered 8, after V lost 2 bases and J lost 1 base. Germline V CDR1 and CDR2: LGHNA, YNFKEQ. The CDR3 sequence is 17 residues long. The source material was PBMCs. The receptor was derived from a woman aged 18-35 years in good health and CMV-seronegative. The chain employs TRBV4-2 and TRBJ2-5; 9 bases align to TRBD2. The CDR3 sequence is CASSQPRGLASQETQYF. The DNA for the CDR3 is TGTGCCAGCAGCCAACCTAGGGGACTAGCAAGCCAAGAGACCCAGTACTTC.